Following are 17 T cell receptor beta chains from one sample sequenced in a study of blood T cells in healthy people across ages. Together with a sample-barcoded 5' primer, a J-beta primer mix was included in a second PCR lasting about 7 to 11 cycles. A single record per CDR3 protein comes from TCRdb applying MiXCR to the 5' RACE reads. This table has about 800,000 distinct CDR3 sequences, roughly 25% appearing once. The same specimen was also included in a second study, on T cells of mothers and their children.

The sequenced sample was blood. The source is a boy between 10 and 17 years old in good health.

This chain joins TRBV5-1 and TRBJ2-5, with 7 bases aligning to TRBD2. CDR1 and CDR2 from the germline V gene are SGHRS and YFSETQ. The CDR3 consists of 15 residues. Germline trimming cut 4 bases from V and 2 bases from J; bases unmatched to any gene: 8. The CDR3: CASSLISGVQETQYF. The DNA of the CDR3 is TGCGCCAGCAGCCTCATAAGCGGGGTACAAGAGACCCAGTACTTC. Full variable domain (rest looked up from reference TRBV5-1 and TRBJ2-5): KAGVTQTPRYLIKTRGQQVTLSCSPISGHRSVSWYQQTPGQGLQFLFEYFSETQRNKGNFPGRFSGRQFSNSRSEMNVSTLELGDSALYLCASSLISGVQETQYFGPGTRLLVL.

This chain links TRBV4-3 with TRBJ2-2; D is unresolved. Germline V gene data show CDR1 as LGHNA and CDR2 as YSLEER. The CDR3 has 14 amino acids. V lost 3 bases to trimming and J lost 3 bases, with 8 bases between them. CDR3 DNA: TGCGCCAGCAGCCAGGCGGACGACACCGGGGAGCTGTTTTTT. This codes for CASSQADDTGELFF.

The chain combines TRBV29-1 with TRBJ1-2, with a tentative D call TRBD1 (5 bases). This CDR3 contains 13 residues. Deletions cut 7 bases from V and 3 bases from J, with 15 bases between. Germline CDR1 SQVTM, CDR2 ANQGSEA. The CDR3 sequence: CSAMGEIDYGYTF. CDR3 sequence (DNA): TGCAGCGCCATGGGGGAAATCGACTATGGCTACACCTTC.

CDR3 residues: CSVPSGRANEQFF. The CDR3 bases are TGCAGCGTTCCGAGCGGGAGGGCCAATGAGCAGTTCTTC. The J gene is TRBJ2-1, the V gene TRBV29-1; TRBD2 matches 10 bases. Germline V CDR1 and CDR2: SQVTM, ANQGSEA. V gave up 5 bases and J gave up 6 bases; unmatched junction bases: 4. The CDR3 is made up of 13 amino acids.

CDR3 nucleotide sequence: TGTGCCAGCAGCGTAGGCGCAGACACAGGGGCATACTACGAGCAGTACTTC. This gives the protein CASSVGADTGAYYEQYF. The V gene is TRBV9, the J gene TRBJ2-7; TRBD1 aligns across 7 bases. Germline V CDR1 and CDR2: SGDLS, YYNGEE. V gave up 0 bases and J gave up 3 bases; unmatched junction bases: 12. The CDR3 runs to 17 residues.

This clonotype was detected a few times. V gene TRBV6-5 combines with J gene TRBJ1-6; D gene uncertain. This CDR3 has 13 amino acids. With 2 bases removed from V and 6 bases from J, the gap between germline ends came to 5 bases. CDR1 and CDR2 from the germline V gene are MNHEY and SVGAGI. CDR3 sequence reads: CASSYRANSPLHF. Written as DNA, the CDR3 is TGTGCCAGCAGTTACAGGGCTAATTCACCCCTCCACTTT.

This clonotype was found a few times. The CDR3 protein is CASTQRWTSGGHNEQFF. The CDR3 region has the DNA TGTGCCAGCACGCAAAGATGGACTAGCGGGGGCCACAATGAGCAGTTCTTC. The chain joins TRBV6-2 or TRBV6-3 to TRBJ2-1; TRBD2 matches at 13 bases. Trimming cost V 7 bases and J 5 bases; bases outside gene matches: 11. The CDR3 totals 17 residues. Germline assignment: CDR1 MNHEY and CDR2 SVGEGT.

The V and J genes are TRBV28 and TRBJ2-5; 7 positions match TRBD2. Germline trimming cut 6 bases from V and 5 bases from J; bases unmatched to any gene: 15. The CDR3 extends over 16 amino acids. Germline lookup yields CDR1 MDHEN and CDR2 SYDVKM. The CDR3 DNA follows: TGTGCCAGCAGGGGGCCTGTTGCGGGAGTCGGGGAGACCCAGTACTTC. Translated: CASRGPVAGVGETQYF.

The CDR3 sequence: CSAKELRGEQYF. The CDR3 coding sequence is TGCAGTGCTAAAGAACTACGTGGCGAGCAGTACTTC. The genes are TRBV20-1 and TRBJ2-7; no clear D gene. Trimming left V 4 bases short and J 6 bases short, with 13 bases between. This CDR3 region has 12 residues. Per the germline V gene, CDR1 is DFQATT and CDR2 is SNEGSKA (reference sequence).

V gene TRBV19 combines with J gene TRBJ2-1; 7 bases map to TRBD1. The V and J ends lost 4 bases and 9 bases, in that order; junction bases with no gene match: 9. The CDR3 sequence is 14 residues long. Germline CDR1 reads LNHDA; CDR2 reads SQIVND (reference sequence). The CDR3 here is CASSRQGLVTEQFF. The CDR3 nucleotides read TGTGCCAGTAGTAGACAGGGTCTTGTAACTGAGCAGTTCTTC.

This clonotype was observed a few times. This chain joins TRBV27 and TRBJ1-5, with TRBD1 matching over 10 bases. Germline V gives CDR1 MNHEY, CDR2 SMNVEV (reference sequence). The trim removed 4 bases at V and 7 bases at J, leaving 10 bases unmatched. There are 16 residues in the CDR3. The CDR3 DNA is TGTGCCAGCAGTTCGATGGGACAGGGGATGGGACAGCCCCAGCATTTT. This codes for CASSSMGQGMGQPQHF.

This clonotype was found many times. The chain links TRBV29-1 to TRBJ2-5; maybe TRBD1 (5 bases). Germline loops: CDR1 SQVTM, CDR2 ANQGSEA. The CDR3 has 14 amino acids. Trimming stripped 6 bases from V and 3 bases from J, with 17 bases between. This chain's CDR3 is CSVGPLGAEETQYF. DNA for the CDR3: TGCAGCGTGGGGCCCTTAGGGGCAGAAGAGACCCAGTACTTC. Looking up the rest from reference TRBV29-1 and TRBJ2-5 gives the full variable domain: SAVISQKPSRDICQRGTSLTIQCQVDSQVTMMFWYRQQPGQSLTLIATANQGSEATYESGFVIDKFPISRPNLTFSTLTVSNMSPEDSSIYLCSVGPLGAEETQYFGPGTRLLVL.

The chain links TRBV29-1 to TRBJ1-1; tentatively, D is TRBD1 (6 bases). Trimming removed 0 bases from V and 7 bases from J, with 9 bases in between. Germline CDR1 is SQVTM and CDR2 is ANQGSEA. This CDR3 has 12 residues. The DNA of the CDR3 is TGCAGCGTTGAAGAGAAGGGGGATGAAGCTTTCTTT. Amino acids: CSVEEKGDEAFF.

This clonotype was detected a few times. The chain carries TRBV6-5 and TRBJ1-1, with D possibly being TRBD1 (5 bases). This CDR3 comprises 13 residues. The V end lost 10 bases, the J end lost 4 bases, and 16 bases lay between the germline ends. Germline CDR1 MNHEY, CDR2 SVGAGI. This chain's CDR3 is CATLGEMGTEAFF. CDR3 DNA sequence: TGTGCCACGCTGGGGGAAATGGGCACTGAAGCTTTCTTT.

In this sample, this clonotype turned up a few times. The rearrangement uses TRBV7-9 and TRBJ2-7, with 8 bases fitting TRBD1. V was clipped by 10 bases and J by 5 bases; unmatched bases: 10. Germline V gene data show CDR1 as SEHNR and CDR2 as FQNEAQ (reference sequence). The CDR3 has 13 amino acids. CDR3 in amino acids: CATLEVRGHEQYF. CDR3 in DNA: TGTGCCACCCTGGAGGTCAGGGGGCACGAGCAGTACTTC.

The V and J genes are TRBV6-5 and TRBJ1-4; tentatively, D is TRBD1 (5 bases). The V gene lost 6 bases and the J gene lost 8 bases, with 13 bases spanning the gap. The CDR3 consists of 13 residues. In germline, CDR1 is MNHEY, CDR2 SVGAGI. CDR3: CASRSRGAEKLFF. The CDR3 DNA reads TGTGCCAGCAGATCGAGGGGAGCGGAAAAACTGTTTTTT.

This clonotype showed up just a few times. This rearrangement joins TRBV27 to TRBJ2-5, with unresolved D. This CDR3 spans 11 amino acids. V lost 2 bases and J lost 11, with 9 bases in between. From germline, CDR1 is MNHEY and CDR2 SMNVEV (reference sequence). CDR3 sequence reads: CASSLGYGQYF. CDR3 in DNA: TGTGCCAGCAGTTTAGGCTACGGGCAGTACTTC.